Here is one TCR beta chain with its context. Here the gene names and germline are mouse. The missing CDR3 end, 1 residue past where the read stops, is filled in from the germline J gene. The data stem from a study of tissue T cells after allogeneic stem cell transplantation. This CDR3 comprises 13 residues. The germline V gene has CDR1 SGHSN and CDR2 HYEKVE. The ends were cut back, 2 bases at V and 0 bases at J, with 5 bases in the middle. Time point of the sample: mouse harvest day 14 after allogeneic transplant. The graft held 10^6 splenic CD5+ T cells and 10^7 T-cell-depleted bone marrow cells. Produced via immunoSEQ multiplex PCR; TCRdb's table is partial and in-frame only. This table has about 3,500 clones, about half appearing once.

The chain joins TRBV12-1 to TRBJ2-3; no definite D call. Sequenced material: gut tissue. This TCR was sampled from a female BALB/c mouse given C57BL/6 T cells with graft-versus-host disease after an allogeneic hematopoietic cell transplant. CDR3: CASSRSSAETLYF. The sequenced part of the CDR3 DNA is TGTGCCAGCTCTCGGTCTAGTGCAGAAACGCTGTAT.